This T cell receptor beta chain originates from a study of beta chain features in type 1 diabetes. Expressed TCRB transcripts were sequenced because the entire RNA isolate underwent reverse transcription. Some clones are missing from TCRdb's copy, which holds only in-frame ones; the method was immunoSEQ multiplex PCR. The profile shows 110,000 to 150,000 clones, 6.9% of them singletons. Regarding the study as a whole: Naive, central memory and Treg TCRB repertoires seemed to resemble each other more closely in patients than they did in healthy donors.

V was cut by 4 bases and J by 12 bases, with 19 bases left in between. CDR1 is LGHNA, CDR2 YSLEER, per germline. The CDR3 runs 14 residues. With respect to this clone: What it recognizes is unknown.

This receptor was identified in a woman aged 25 to 39 in good health. The chain carries TRBV4-3 and TRBJ2-1; D is perhaps TRBD2 (5 bases). Input material: central memory CD4+ T cells from blood. The CDR3 loop is CASSPSASLPGQFF. The DNA for the CDR3 is TGCGCCAGCAGCCCGTCGGCTAGCCTACCGGGGCAGTTCTTC.